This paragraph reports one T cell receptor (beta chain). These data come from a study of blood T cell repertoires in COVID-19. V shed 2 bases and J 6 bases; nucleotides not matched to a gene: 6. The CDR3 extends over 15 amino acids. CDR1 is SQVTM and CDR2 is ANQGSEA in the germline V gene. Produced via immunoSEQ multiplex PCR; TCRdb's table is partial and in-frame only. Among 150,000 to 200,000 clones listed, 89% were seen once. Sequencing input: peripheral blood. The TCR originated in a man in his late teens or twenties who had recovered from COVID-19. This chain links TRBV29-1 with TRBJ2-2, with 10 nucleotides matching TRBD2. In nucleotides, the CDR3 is TGCAGCGTTGAATTGGGGCTAGCGGGAGCCGGGGAGCTGTTTTTT. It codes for CSVELGLAGAGELFF.